The T cell receptor (beta chain) under discussion was sequenced for a study of T cell changes during pregnancy in multiple sclerosis. The assay was immunoSEQ multiplex PCR, and TCRdb's table has in-frame clones only and misses some. In the table there are some 31,000 clones, 90% of which are singletons. The J segment lost 8 bases and the V segment lost 2 bases, leaving 9 bases of the junction unmatched. The CDR3 is made up of 15 amino acids. Per the germline V gene, CDR1 is SGHNT and CDR2 is YYREEE (reference sequence). The sample in question was CD4+ T cells from peripheral blood mononuclear cells, obtained in the second trimester of pregnancy. This clonotype originated in a female donor in good health, enrolled as a control in a pregnancy study. The genes are TRBV5-4 and TRBJ2-2; 7 bases match TRBD2. The CDR3 sequence: CASSLQQRGTGELFF. The CDR3 bases are TGTGCCAGCAGCTTACAGCAGCGGGGAACGGGGGAGCTGTTTTTT.